This T cell receptor (beta chain) was captured in a study of blood T cell repertoires in COVID-19. As for the study in general: The study drew acute and convalescent COVID-19 samples from the United States, Italy and Spain. T cells, B-cell-depleted T cells, or PBMCs provided the cDNA or gDNA that served as material.

This clone was observed a single time. Per the authors' pipeline: Estimation of nucleated cell counts was performed using reference gene primer amplification. Profiled with immunoSEQ multiplex PCR; TCRdb holds only in-frame clones, not every one. V, J and clone size derive from that table, while D and trimming were established from the DNA sequence. Of some 32,000 clones in the sample, 88% were seen once. The sequenced sample consisted of peripheral blood. This clonotype originated in a human donor in a cohort sampled during active COVID-19.

The DNA for the CDR3 is TGTGCCAGCAGCTTTGGGCAGGGGGCAACCGGGGAGCTGTTTTTT. Its protein is CASSFGQGATGELFF. The V and J genes are TRBV7-6 and TRBJ2-2; 8 bases map to TRBD1. CDR3 size: 15 residues. V shed 3 bases, J shed 5 bases, and the junction held 5 bases outside the gene matches. Germline V gives CDR1 SGHVS, CDR2 FNYEAQ.